This T cell receptor (beta chain) was observed in a study of a mutant IDH1 vaccine in newly diagnosed glioma. In the study overall: Radiotherapy, temozolomide, or both had been given previously, and both were given to most.

Documented time point: week 5, during vaccination. A 20-mer mutant IDH1 peptide at 300 ug was injected subcutaneously with topical imiquimod. Each donor presented with a new WHO grade 3 or 4 astrocytoma that tested IDH1-mutant and showed ATRX loss. The CDR3 loop spans 14 amino acids. Germline values: CDR1 LNHNV, CDR2 YYDKDF (reference sequence). J gave up 7 bases and V 5 bases, and 9 bases lay outside the gene matches. A word on this clone: Its cognate antigen is unknown.

Generated by immunoSEQ multiplex PCR, the TCRdb table keeps only in-frame clones and is missing some. The sample has approximately 26,000 clones; 79% are singletons. The source was PBMCs, collected from a glioma patient whose treatment included an IDH1 peptide vaccine. The sequence derives from a man in his forties with glioma. Some clones in this sample may be carry-over from other donors' samples. The chain combines TRBV15 with TRBJ1-2; 8 nucleotides line up with TRBD1. In DNA, the CDR3 is TGTGCCACCAGCGCCGACAGGGGAATTGGTGGCTACACCTTC. Translating it yields CATSADRGIGGYTF.